A single sample is the source of the 18 T cell receptor beta chains below, sequenced in a study of identifying expanded T cells in peripheral blood. Assay: immunoSEQ multiplex PCR; the TCRdb copy retains only in-frame clones and omits some. Among 70,000 to 95,000 clones listed, 70% to 90% were seen once. Material for sequencing was blood. Receptors were obtained from a person aged 18 to 70 in good health.

This clone was recorded a few times. The J gene is TRBJ1-3, the V gene TRBV7-2; perhaps TRBD1 as D (6 bases). This CDR3 is built from 16 residues. Trimming left V 5 bases short and J 6 bases short, with 20 bases between. The germline CDR1 and CDR2 sequences are SGHTA and FQGNSA. The CDR3 sequence is CASSHTPGGFENTIYF. The CDR3 DNA sequence: TGTGCCAGCAGCCACACCCCGGGGGGCTTTGAAAACACCATATATTTT.

This clone was seen just once. The CDR3 reads CSVVPGTDTQYF. DNA for the CDR3: TGCAGCGTTGTTCCCGGGACAGATACGCAGTATTTT. The rearrangement uses TRBV29-1 and TRBJ2-3; no definite D call. Trimming cost V 4 bases and J 3 bases, with 8 bases left between them. Per germline, CDR1 SQVTM and CDR2 ANQGSEA. CDR3 length: 12 amino acids.

The chain carries TRBV2 and TRBJ1-1; D remains ambiguous. The V end lost 7 bases, the J end lost 4 bases, and 22 bases lay between the germline ends. The CDR3 is 16 amino acids. Germline V gives CDR1 SNHLY, CDR2 FYNNEI. This CDR3 reads CASNEQEGAGSTEAFF. The CDR3 region has the DNA TGTGCCAGCAACGAGCAGGAGGGTGCTGGGAGCACTGAAGCTTTCTTT.

V gene TRBV5-5 combines with J gene TRBJ2-7, with D hard to call. In germline, CDR1 is SGHKS, CDR2 YYEKEE (reference sequence). There are 13 residues in the CDR3. V lost 3 bases, J lost 3 bases, and 10 bases lay in between. The CDR3 DNA is TGTGCCAGCAGCTCCCTTTCGGGCTACGAGCAGTACTTC. Translation gives CASSSLSGYEQYF.

The CDR3: CASSQHQGDSGNTIYF. The CDR3 nucleotides read TGTGCCAGCAGCCAACACCAGGGAGACTCTGGAAACACCATATATTTT. The rearrangement links TRBV4-2 to TRBJ1-3; D might be TRBD1 (5 bases). Germline-derived CDR1 and CDR2 are LGHNA and YNFKEQ. The CDR3 runs to 16 residues. The V gene lost 2 bases and the J gene lost 0 bases, with 11 bases spanning the gap.

The V call is TRBV5-1, the J call TRBJ1-1, with no clear D. Germline CDR1 reads SGHRS; CDR2 reads YFSETQ. CDR3 length: 16 residues. V shed 0 bases and J shed 5 bases, with 17 bases lying between them. The CDR3 nucleotides are TGCGCCAGCAGCTTGGCGGTCGGTTCACAGAAGACTGAAGCTTTCTTT. Amino acids: CASSLAVGSQKTEAFF.

The rearrangement uses TRBV4-1 and TRBJ2-7, with 8 bases that match TRBD2. The CDR3 consists of 16 residues. Looked up from germline, CDR1 is MGHRA and CDR2 is YSYEKL. V dropped 3 bases and J dropped 4; count of bases not matched to a gene: 11. CDR3 DNA sequence: TGCGCCAGCAGCCATTCGACGACTAGCGCATCTTACGAGCAGTACTTC. Its translation: CASSHSTTSASYEQYF.

The chain is built from TRBV15 and TRBJ1-4; D unclear. In germline, CDR1 is LNHNV, CDR2 YYDKDF (reference sequence). V was clipped by 3 bases and J by 5 bases, with 10 bases between them. The CDR3 runs to 14 residues. CDR3 in amino acids: CATSSYTENEKLFF. In DNA form, the CDR3 reads TGTGCCACCAGCAGCTATACAGAGAATGAAAAACTGTTTTTT.

J is TRBJ1-2 and V is TRBV6-1, with D possibly TRBD1 on 5 matching bases. This CDR3 comprises 15 residues. Trimming pared 6 bases from V and 2 bases from J, leaving 16 bases between. In germline, CDR1 is MNHNS, CDR2 SASEGT. The CDR3 loop is CASRNTRGHNYGYTF. As DNA, the CDR3 is TGTGCCAGCAGGAATACTAGGGGCCACAACTATGGCTACACCTTC.

The chain is built from TRBV27 and TRBJ2-1; 9 bases are a match to TRBD2. V shed 5 bases, J shed 5 bases, and the junction held 4 bases outside the gene matches. The CDR3 runs to 14 residues. Germline V gene sequence: CDR1 MNHEY, CDR2 SMNVEV (reference sequence). The CDR3 region has the DNA TGTGCCAGCAGTCCGGAGCGGGAGGACAATGAGCAGTTCTTC. Protein sequence: CASSPEREDNEQFF.

The CDR3 is CASSPLSTDTQYF. DNA for the CDR3: TGTGCCAGCAGCCCGTTAAGCACAGATACGCAGTATTTT. The V and J genes are TRBV13 and TRBJ2-3; D remains ambiguous. V lost 5 bases and J 0 bases, leaving 6 bases between the germline ends. The CDR3 sequence is 13 residues long. Germline loops: CDR1 PRHDT, CDR2 FYEKMQ (reference sequence).

The chain recombines TRBV7-3 with TRBJ1-1; D uncertain. Germline CDR1 reads SGHTA; CDR2 reads FQGTGA. Trimming removed 3 bases at V and 4 bases at J, with 9 bases between. This CDR3 region has 13 residues. CDR3: CASSLNIGTEAFF. The DNA of the CDR3 is TGTGCCAGCAGCTTGAACATTGGCACTGAAGCTTTCTTT.

The chain employs TRBV9 and TRBJ2-6; D gene unclear. The CDR3 extends over 13 amino acids. V was clipped by 5 bases and J by 1 base, with 4 bases between them. The germline V gene has CDR1 SGDLS and CDR2 YYNGEE. CDR3 in DNA: TGTGCCAGCAGGGGATCTGGGGCCAACGTCCTGACTTTC. This codes for CASRGSGANVLTF.

This chain joins TRBV6-6 and TRBJ2-2; no clear D. With 6 bases removed from V and 1 base from J, the gap between germline ends came to 12 bases. The CDR3 contains 15 residues. Germline V gene sequence: CDR1 MNHNY, CDR2 SVGAGI (reference sequence). This CDR3 is CASSKERQNTGELFF. Written as DNA, the CDR3 is TGTGCCAGCAGCAAAGAGAGACAGAACACCGGGGAGCTGTTTTTT.

V is TRBV21-1 and J is TRBJ2-1; the table's D call, TRBD2, has no DNA check behind it. TRBV21-1 is a known pseudogene. This CDR3 comprises 16 residues. This CDR3 reads CASSKGSVGGSSEQFF. The CDR3 coding sequence is TGTGCCAGCAGCAAAGGTAGCGTCGGCGGAAGTAGCGAGCAGTTCTTC.

The V gene is TRBV2, the J gene TRBJ1-4; the match to TRBD1 covers 10 bases. This CDR3 is built from 14 residues. The V gene's germline CDR1 is SNHLY and CDR2 FYNNEI. Trimming removed 8 bases from V and 6 bases from J; junction bases left unmatched: 6. CDR3 in amino acids: CASGQGEWDEKLFF. CDR3 DNA sequence: TGTGCCAGCGGACAGGGGGAATGGGATGAAAAACTGTTTTTT. Filled out from reference TRBV2 and TRBJ1-4, the complete variable domain reads EPEVTQTPSHQVTQMGQEVILRCVPISNHLYFYWYRQILGQKVEFLVSFYNNEISEKSEIFDDQFSVERPDGSNFTLKIRSTKLEDSAMYFCASGQGEWDEKLFFGSGTQLSVL.

V and J are TRBV7-9 and TRBJ1-5, with 10 bases lining up with TRBD1. The CDR3 extends over 18 amino acids. Germline lookup yields CDR1 SEHNR and CDR2 FQNEAQ (reference sequence). The V and J ends lost 9 bases and 2 bases, in that order; junction bases with no gene match: 16. The CDR3 region is CARASNGTGDEGNQPQHF. The DNA for the CDR3 is TGTGCCAGGGCCTCTAACGGGACAGGGGATGAGGGCAATCAGCCCCAGCATTTT.

J is TRBJ1-3 and V is TRBV7-8; D uncertain. The CDR3 is 12 residues long. The V gene lost 8 bases and the J gene lost 0 bases, with 5 bases spanning the gap. CDR1 and CDR2 from the germline V gene are SGHVS and FQNEAQ. In DNA form, the CDR3 reads TGTGCCAGCTTCAACTCTGGAAACACCATATATTTT. It yields the protein CASFNSGNTIYF.